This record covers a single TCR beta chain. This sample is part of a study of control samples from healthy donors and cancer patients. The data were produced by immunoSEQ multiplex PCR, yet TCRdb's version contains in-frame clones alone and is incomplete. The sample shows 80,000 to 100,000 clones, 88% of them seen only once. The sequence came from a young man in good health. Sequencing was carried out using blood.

For the CDR3, the DNA is TGTGCCAGCAGTCGGTTGCGGGAACTTCCATACGAGCAGTACTTC. Translation: CASSRLRELPYEQYF. The chain combines TRBV2 with TRBJ2-7; D possibly corresponds to TRBD2 (6 bases). This CDR3 contains 15 residues. Per the germline V gene, CDR1 is SNHLY and CDR2 is FYNNEI. V was shortened by 5 bases and J by 4 bases, with 18 bases between the two germline ends.